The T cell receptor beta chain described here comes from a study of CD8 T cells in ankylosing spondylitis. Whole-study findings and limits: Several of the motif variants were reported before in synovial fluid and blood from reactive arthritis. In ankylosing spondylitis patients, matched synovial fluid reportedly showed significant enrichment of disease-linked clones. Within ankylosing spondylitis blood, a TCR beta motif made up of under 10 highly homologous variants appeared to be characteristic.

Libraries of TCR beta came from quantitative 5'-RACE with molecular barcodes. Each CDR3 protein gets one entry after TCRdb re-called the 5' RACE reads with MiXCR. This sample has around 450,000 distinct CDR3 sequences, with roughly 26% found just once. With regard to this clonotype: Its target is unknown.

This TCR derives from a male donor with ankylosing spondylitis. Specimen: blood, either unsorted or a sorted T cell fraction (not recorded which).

The DNA of the CDR3 is TGTGCCAGCAGTTTGGGACTAGCGGGATTAATCAATGAGCAGTTCTTC. It encodes CASSLGLAGLINEQFF. The J gene is TRBJ2-1, the V gene TRBV12-3 or TRBV12-4; 13 bases line up with TRBD2. V dropped 3 bases and J dropped 6; count of bases not matched to a gene: 5. The CDR3 consists of 16 residues.